These T cell receptor beta chains were read from a single sample in a study of blood T cell repertoires in COVID-19. Produced via immunoSEQ multiplex PCR; TCRdb's table is partial and in-frame only. In the table there are over 25,000 clones, approximately 84% of which are singletons. Input material: peripheral blood. The receptors come from a man at least 80 years old with active COVID-19. Both conserved end residues are part of each CDR3. The order of the fields is V gene, J gene, clone size, D gene, CDR3 protein, CDR3 DNA. D genes are given only for firm matches. The listing skips clone size in some rows; elsewhere it reads once, few, many or a size class.

v_call: TRBV5-1; j_call: TRBJ1-1; clone_size: NA; d_call: TRBD1; cdr3_aa: CASSVDRGEAFF; cdr3_nt: TGCGCCAGCAGCGTCGACAGGGGAGAAGCTTTCTTT
v_call: TRBV30; j_call: TRBJ2-5; clone_size: NA; d_call: TRBD1; cdr3_aa: CAWRTGTVKKETQYF; cdr3_nt: TGTGCCTGGAGAACCGGGACAGTCAAAAAAGAGACCCAGTACTTC
v_call: TRBV30; j_call: TRBJ2-7; clone_size: NA; d_call: NA; cdr3_aa: CAWSVGIGYEQYF; cdr3_nt: TGTGCCTGGAGTGTCGGGATAGGCTACGAGCAGTACTTC
v_call: TRBV29-1; j_call: TRBJ2-2; clone_size: NA; d_call: TRBD1; cdr3_aa: CSVRTGLGNTGELFF; cdr3_nt: TGCAGCGTTCGGACAGGCCTGGGGAACACCGGGGAGCTGTTTTTT
v_call: TRBV3-1/TRBV3-2; j_call: TRBJ2-3; clone_size: NA; d_call: NA; cdr3_aa: CASSQGSPGGGLTDTQYF; cdr3_nt: TGTGCCAGCAGCCAAGGTTCGCCCGGCGGGGGCCTCACAGATACGCAGTATTTT
v_call: TRBV18; j_call: TRBJ1-3; clone_size: NA; d_call: TRBD1; cdr3_aa: CASSPVDRGVGNTIYF; cdr3_nt: TGTGCCAGCTCACCAGTGGACAGGGGAGTTGGAAACACCATATATTTT
v_call: TRBV11-2; j_call: TRBJ1-3; clone_size: NA; d_call: NA; cdr3_aa: CASSLEPMEHSGNTIYF; cdr3_nt: TGTGCCAGCAGCTTAGAACCAATGGAGCACTCTGGAAACACCATATATTTT
v_call: TRBV6-1; j_call: TRBJ2-6; clone_size: NA; d_call: TRBD1; cdr3_aa: CASSESPGGSGANVLTF; cdr3_nt: TGTGCCAGCAGTGAATCGCCAGGGGGCTCTGGGGCCAACGTCCTGACTTTC
v_call: TRBV12-3/TRBV12-4; j_call: TRBJ2-4; clone_size: NA; d_call: TRBD1; cdr3_aa: CASSAGTGFQYF; cdr3_nt: TGTGCCAGCAGTGCCGGGACAGGGTTTCAGTACTTC
v_call: TRBV9; j_call: TRBJ2-5; clone_size: few; d_call: TRBD1; cdr3_aa: CASSVGLGTGETQYF; cdr3_nt: TGTGCCAGCAGCGTAGGCTTAGGGACAGGCGAGACCCAGTACTTC
v_call: TRBV11-2; j_call: TRBJ2-7; clone_size: NA; d_call: TRBD1; cdr3_aa: CASSLGTGTEQYF; cdr3_nt: TGTGCCAGCAGCTTAGGGACAGGGACCGAGCAGTACTTC
v_call: TRBV6-1; j_call: TRBJ2-7; clone_size: few; d_call: TRBD2; cdr3_aa: CASSGPGSGGRPYEQYF; cdr3_nt: TGTGCCAGCAGTGGTCCGGGTAGCGGGGGGCGGCCCTACGAGCAGTACTTC
v_call: TRBV6-5; j_call: TRBJ2-6; clone_size: NA; d_call: TRBD1; cdr3_aa: CASRKTGGANVLTF; cdr3_nt: TGTGCCAGCAGAAAGACAGGGGGGGCCAACGTCCTGACTTTC
v_call: TRBV3-1/TRBV3-2; j_call: TRBJ2-7; clone_size: NA; d_call: TRBD2; cdr3_aa: CASSPLAGGYTYEQYF; cdr3_nt: TGTGCCAGCAGCCCACTAGCGGGGGGTTACACCTACGAGCAGTACTTC
v_call: TRBV15; j_call: TRBJ1-1; clone_size: NA; d_call: NA; cdr3_aa: CATSRDKGLSDTEAFF; cdr3_nt: TGTGCCACCAGCAGGGACAAGGGTCTAAGTGACACTGAAGCTTTCTTT
v_call: TRBV29-1; j_call: TRBJ2-5; clone_size: once; d_call: TRBD1; cdr3_aa: CSVTGQGQETQYF; cdr3_nt: TGCAGCGTGACGGGACAGGGTCAAGAGACCCAGTACTTC
v_call: TRBV6-5; j_call: TRBJ1-3; clone_size: NA; d_call: TRBD1; cdr3_aa: CASSYSRQGIRNTIYF; cdr3_nt: TGTGCCAGCAGTTACTCGCGACAGGGGATCAGAAACACCATATATTTT
v_call: TRBV21-1; j_call: TRBJ2-7; clone_size: NA; d_call: NA; cdr3_aa: CASTPTHKSGTGVYEQYF; cdr3_nt: TGTGCCAGCACCCCAACCCATAAGTCCGGGACAGGGGTCTACGAGCAGTACTTC
v_call: TRBV6-5; j_call: TRBJ1-2; clone_size: few; d_call: TRBD1; cdr3_aa: CASSTQGQGASGYTF; cdr3_nt: TGTGCCAGCAGTACCCAGGGACAGGGAGCGTCGGGCTACACCTTC
v_call: TRBV13; j_call: TRBJ1-1; clone_size: NA; d_call: TRBD1; cdr3_aa: CASSRTGGTEAFF; cdr3_nt: TGTGCCAGCAGCCGGACAGGTGGGACTGAAGCTTTCTTT
v_call: TRBV19; j_call: TRBJ2-5; clone_size: once; d_call: TRBD2; cdr3_aa: CASSTLAGAQETQYF; cdr3_nt: TGTGCCAGTAGTACTCTAGCGGGGGCCCAAGAGACCCAGTACTTC
v_call: TRBV2; j_call: TRBJ1-5; clone_size: NA; d_call: NA; cdr3_aa: CASSEGGARQPQHF; cdr3_nt: TGTGCCAGCAGTGAGGGGGGGGCGCGTCAGCCCCAGCATTTT
v_call: TRBV19; j_call: TRBJ1-6; clone_size: few; d_call: TRBD1; cdr3_aa: CASSIGDSLHSPLHF; cdr3_nt: TGTGCCAGTAGTATTGGGGACAGTCTACATTCACCCCTCCACTTT
v_call: TRBV6-6; j_call: TRBJ2-7; clone_size: few; d_call: TRBD1; cdr3_aa: CASSSIDRGLQYEQYF; cdr3_nt: TGTGCCAGCAGCTCCATAGACAGGGGGCTTCAATACGAGCAGTACTTC
v_call: TRBV9; j_call: TRBJ2-1; clone_size: NA; d_call: NA; cdr3_aa: CASSVAPYNEQFF; cdr3_nt: TGTGCCAGCAGCGTAGCCCCGTACAATGAGCAGTTCTTC
v_call: TRBV7-9; j_call: TRBJ2-1; clone_size: once; d_call: TRBD2; cdr3_aa: CASSFSGGAGNEQFF; cdr3_nt: TGTGCCAGCAGCTTTAGCGGGGGGGCAGGCAATGAGCAGTTCTTC
v_call: TRBV30; j_call: TRBJ2-7; clone_size: NA; d_call: NA; cdr3_aa: CAWMVSYEQYF; cdr3_nt: TGTGCCTGGATGGTTAGTTACGAGCAGTACTTC
v_call: TRBV9; j_call: TRBJ2-1; clone_size: few; d_call: TRBD2; cdr3_aa: CASSPLAESYNEQFF; cdr3_nt: TGTGCCAGCAGCCCACTAGCGGAATCCTACAATGAGCAGTTCTTC
v_call: TRBV3-1/TRBV3-2; j_call: TRBJ2-5; clone_size: NA; d_call: TRBD2; cdr3_aa: CASRQAGLAGGRETQYF; cdr3_nt: TGTGCCAGCAGGCAAGCGGGACTAGCGGGGGGAAGGGAGACCCAGTACTTC
v_call: TRBV7-5; j_call: TRBJ2-7; clone_size: NA; d_call: NA; cdr3_aa: CVRSFHPTSGDPPYF; cdr3_nt: TGTGTCAGAAGCTTTCACCCTACTAGCGGGGACCCCCCGTACTTC
v_call: TRBV5-1; j_call: TRBJ2-3; clone_size: NA; d_call: TRBD2; cdr3_aa: CASSEGLAGGRGDTQYF; cdr3_nt: TGCGCCAGCAGCGAGGGGTTAGCGGGGGGGCGTGGAGATACGCAGTATTTT
v_call: TRBV2; j_call: TRBJ2-5; clone_size: NA; d_call: NA; cdr3_aa: CASSIDSLQETQYF; cdr3_nt: TGTGCCAGCAGTATCGACAGCCTTCAAGAGACCCAGTACTTC
v_call: TRBV19; j_call: TRBJ2-3; clone_size: once; d_call: NA; cdr3_aa: CASSIRGVGTDTQYF; cdr3_nt: TGTGCCAGTAGTATCCGGGGTGTAGGCACAGATACGCAGTATTTT
v_call: TRBV19; j_call: TRBJ2-7; clone_size: NA; d_call: NA; cdr3_aa: CASSIRQGAYEQYF; cdr3_nt: TGTGCCAGTAGTATCAGGCAGGGCGCCTACGAGCAGTACTTC
v_call: TRBV19; j_call: TRBJ1-4; clone_size: NA; d_call: TRBD1; cdr3_aa: CASSPGGTAKNEKLFF; cdr3_nt: TGTGCCAGTAGCCCCGGAGGGACAGCGAAAAATGAAAAACTGTTTTTT
v_call: TRBV30; j_call: TRBJ2-2; clone_size: once; d_call: NA; cdr3_aa: CAWSLGGNTGELFF; cdr3_nt: TGTGCCTGGAGTCTCGGGGGGAACACCGGGGAGCTGTTTTTT
v_call: TRBV27; j_call: TRBJ1-3; clone_size: NA; d_call: NA; cdr3_aa: CASSLDQSSSGNTIYF; cdr3_nt: TGTGCCAGCAGTTTAGATCAGTCCTCCTCTGGAAACACCATATATTTT
v_call: TRBV27; j_call: TRBJ2-1; clone_size: NA; d_call: NA; cdr3_aa: CASSLYGGASYNEQFF; cdr3_nt: TGTGCCAGCAGTTTATATGGCGGGGCCTCCTACAATGAGCAGTTCTTC
v_call: TRBV29-1; j_call: TRBJ2-5; clone_size: NA; d_call: TRBD2; cdr3_aa: CSGAGGGSETQYF; cdr3_nt: TGCAGCGGGGCGGGGGGGGGCAGCGAGACCCAGTACTTC
v_call: TRBV2; j_call: TRBJ1-1; clone_size: NA; d_call: TRBD1; cdr3_aa: CASSEWGTGDTEAFF; cdr3_nt: TGTGCCAGCAGTGAGTGGGGGACAGGGGACACTGAAGCTTTCTTT
v_call: TRBV5-1; j_call: TRBJ1-2; clone_size: NA; d_call: TRBD1; cdr3_aa: CASSLGGTASPSRFGYTF; cdr3_nt: TGCGCCAGCAGCTTGGGTGGGACAGCGAGTCCCTCTAGGTTTGGCTACACCTTC
v_call: TRBV2; j_call: TRBJ1-2; clone_size: NA; d_call: TRBD1; cdr3_aa: CASRAGTGGYGYTF; cdr3_nt: TGTGCCAGCAGAGCCGGGACAGGGGGGTATGGCTACACCTTC
v_call: TRBV5-6; j_call: TRBJ1-4; clone_size: once; d_call: NA; cdr3_aa: CASRTGGEKLFF; cdr3_nt: TGTGCCAGCAGAACCGGGGGTGAAAAACTGTTTTTT
v_call: TRBV27; j_call: TRBJ2-2; clone_size: NA; d_call: TRBD1; cdr3_aa: CASRIRDRTTGELFF; cdr3_nt: TGTGCCAGCAGGATCCGGGACAGGACTACCGGGGAGCTGTTTTTT
v_call: TRBV27; j_call: TRBJ1-1; clone_size: NA; d_call: TRBD1; cdr3_aa: CASSIRTGGLTEAFF; cdr3_nt: TGTGCCAGCAGTATTCGGACAGGGGGCCTCACTGAAGCTTTCTTT